The next 5 T cell receptor beta chains were all read from a single sample in a study of CD8+CD57+ T cells in acquired aplastic anemia. Genomic DNA templated the TCR beta VDJ and CDR3 profiling. TCRdb passed the reads through MiXCR, listing each CDR3 protein once. The table lists 60,000 or so distinct CDR3 sequences, 45% to 70% of them singletons. Sample: sorted CD4+, CD8+, or CD8+CD57+ T cells (not recorded which) from PBMCs. The source of these receptors is a human donor in good health, serving as a control.

CDR3 sequence (DNA): TGTGCCTGGAACGGTGCTAGCAATCAGCCCCAGCATTTT. This sequence encodes CAWNGASNQPQHF. This sequence joins TRBV30 and TRBJ1-5; no definite D call. CDR3 length: 13 residues. CDR1 GTSNPN and CDR2 SVGIG come from the germline V gene (reference sequence). The V end lost 4 bases, the J end lost 0 bases, and 7 bases lay between the germline ends.

This clonotype has ten or more counts. The chain links TRBV3-1 to TRBJ2-7; 11 bases match TRBD2. Germline CDR1 LGHDT, CDR2 YNNKEL (reference sequence). This CDR3 is built from 16 residues. The V gene end was trimmed by 2 bases and the J gene end by 6 bases; junction bases not matched to a gene: 9. As DNA, the CDR3 is TGTGCCAGCAGCCAACACCTTAGCGGGAGGGCCGGCGAGCAGTACTTC. It encodes CASSQHLSGRAGEQYF.

This clonotype was counted many times. The chain is built from TRBV28 and TRBJ1-2, with D perhaps matching TRBD1 (5 bases). CDR3 length equals 12 residues. The V end was cut by 6 bases, the J end by 8 bases, with 13 bases between. CDR1 and CDR2 (germline): MDHEN, SYDVKM. The CDR3 loop reads CASRQQGWGYTF. The CDR3 DNA reads as TGTGCCAGCAGACAGCAGGGTTGGGGCTACACCTTC.

This clonotype has ten or more counts. The chain uses TRBV10-1 and TRBJ1-1; D is perhaps TRBD1 (5 bases). Trimming took 7 bases from V and 6 from J, leaving 15 bases between them. The CDR3 sequence is 13 residues long. Germline V lookup: CDR1 WNHNN, CDR2 SYGVQD (reference sequence). The chain's CDR3 is CASTRTEGSEAFF. CDR3 nucleotides: TGCGCCAGCACCCGAACCGAGGGGTCTGAAGCTTTCTTT.

This clonotype was counted a few times. In DNA form, the CDR3 reads TGTGCCACCGCGGGACGGTCGAACACTGAAGCTTTCTTT. Its translation: CATAGRSNTEAFF. This chain joins TRBV19 and TRBJ1-1; weak D call: TRBD1 (5 bases). V was clipped by 10 bases and J by 1 base, with 13 bases between them. CDR3 length: 13 amino acids. Germline values: CDR1 LNHDA, CDR2 SQIVND (reference sequence).